What follows are 10 T cell receptor beta chains derived from one specimen sequenced in a study of T cells in Graves' hyperthyroidism and ophthalmopathy. The investigators amplified TCR beta CDR3 regions from RNA transcripts. HTBI primers were used for first-round RT-PCR of the TCR CDR3. TCRdb used MiXCR to reprocess the multiplex PCR reads, holding one entry per CDR3 protein. The profile shows roughly 650,000 distinct CDR3 sequences, about a sixth of them singletons. Sequenced input: blood. These receptor sequences come from a woman aged 40 to 50 with Graves' ophthalmopathy.

This clonotype has ten or more counts. The genes are TRBV5-8 and TRBJ2-3; TRBD2 agrees at 15 bases. Germline trimming cut 4 bases from V and 5 bases from J; bases unmatched to any gene: 5. Germline assignment: CDR1 SGHTS and CDR2 YDEGEE. The CDR3 length is 16 residues. The CDR3 sequence is CASSVGLAGGRDTQYF. The CDR3 DNA sequence: TGTGCCAGCAGCGTCGGACTAGCGGGAGGGAGAGATACGCAGTATTTT.

This clonotype has at least ten counts. V gene TRBV28 combines with J gene TRBJ1-2; 11 bases map to TRBD1. The ends lost 9 bases at V and 8 bases at J; junction bases unmatched: 5. The CDR3 is 12 amino acids. Germline V CDR1 and CDR2: MDHEN, SYDVKM. CDR3 amino acids: CASGTGGRGYTF. In nucleotides, the CDR3 is TGTGCCAGTGGGACAGGGGGACGAGGCTACACCTTC.

This clonotype was recorded at least ten times. The V gene is TRBV11-2, the J gene TRBJ2-5; D remains ambiguous. Per germline, CDR1 SGHAT and CDR2 FQNNGV. Trimming removed 7 bases from V and 7 bases from J, with 10 bases in between. The CDR3 totals 11 residues. The CDR3 nucleotides are TGTGCCAGCAAAGACCAGGTGACCCAGTACTTC. Translation gives CASKDQVTQYF.

This clonotype was seen repeatedly, ten times or more. The chain recombines TRBV9 with TRBJ2-1; 9 nucleotides line up with TRBD2. Germline assignment: CDR1 SGDLS and CDR2 YYNGEE. The CDR3 is 17 residues long. Trimming cost V 3 bases and J 7 bases; bases outside gene matches: 14. The CDR3 DNA follows: TGTGCCAGCAGCGCCCGGTCTAGCGGGGAGGTTGGGAATGAGCAGTTCTTC. Its protein product is CASSARSSGEVGNEQFF.

This chain uses TRBV6-1 with TRBJ2-7; D not resolved. From germline, CDR1 is MNHNS and CDR2 SASEGT. V shed 4 bases and J shed 6 bases, with 19 bases lying between them. The CDR3 consists of 15 residues. This chain's CDR3 is CASSVVPMTAGEQYF. The DNA of the CDR3 is TGTGCCAGCAGTGTTGTGCCCATGACCGCTGGCGAGCAGTACTTC.

The gene calls are TRBV29-1 and TRBJ2-5; D gene uncertain. Germline CDR1 is SQVTM and CDR2 is ANQGSEA. Between the trimmed V and J ends, which lost 5 bases and 4 bases, there was a span of 5 bases. The CDR3 spans 10 residues. The CDR3 protein is CSVLVETQYF. CDR3 bases: TGCAGCGTTCTAGTAGAGACCCAGTACTTC.

This chain joins TRBV6-1 and TRBJ2-1, with 7 bases identical to TRBD2. The germline CDR1 and CDR2 sequences are MNHNS and SASEGT. The CDR3 has 14 residues. V lost 8 bases, J lost 5 bases, and 9 bases stayed unmatched. The CDR3: CASFYAGVNNEQFF. CDR3 sequence (DNA): TGTGCCAGCTTTTATGCGGGGGTGAACAATGAGCAGTTCTTC.

This clonotype is classed as medium-sized. The V gene is TRBV7-3, the J gene TRBJ2-3, with 7 bases fitting TRBD2. The CDR3 spans 14 residues. Germline V gene lookup returns CDR1 SGHTA and CDR2 FQGTGA. With V trimmed by 5 bases and J by 2 bases, 4 bases remained unmatched. The CDR3, as DNA: TGTGCCAGCAGCCCAAGCGGGAACACAGATACGCAGTATTTT. Protein product: CASSPSGNTDTQYF.

In this sample, this clonotype turned up many times. The chain has TRBV6-1 and TRBJ2-1; 8 nucleotides agree with TRBD2. CDR3 length: 16 amino acids. The germline CDR1 and CDR2 sequences are MNHNS and SASEGT. Germline trimming cut 4 bases from V and 6 bases from J; bases unmatched to any gene: 11. The CDR3 bases are TGTGCCAGCAGTGTACAGAGCGGGAGTGGAGGCAATGAGCAGTTCTTC. As protein: CASSVQSGSGGNEQFF.

This clonotype came up a few times. The chain joins TRBV30 to TRBJ2-1; TRBD2 agrees at 9 bases. CDR1 and CDR2 (germline): GTSNPN, SVGIG (reference sequence). The V segment lost 6 bases and the J segment 7 bases; nucleotides outside the gene matches: 10. This CDR3 is built from 14 residues. CDR3 in amino acids: CACPGAGGGNEQFF. The CDR3 DNA is TGTGCCTGCCCAGGGGCGGGAGGGGGTAATGAGCAGTTCTTC.